Sequencing of this T cell receptor (beta chain) was carried out in a study of T cells in Graves' hyperthyroidism and ophthalmopathy. This clonotype was picked up a small number of times. TCR beta CDR3 regions were amplified from RNA transcripts. TCR CDR3 underwent first-round RT-PCR with the HTBI primer set. MiXCR was run by TCRdb on the multiplex PCR reads, yielding one entry per CDR3 protein. The table records 300,000 or so distinct CDR3 sequences, approximately 18% of them present only once. The CDR3 consists of 18 residues. The V segment lost 5 bases and the J segment 0 bases; nucleotides outside the gene matches: 14. Germline V gives CDR1 DFQATT, CDR2 SNEGSKA (reference sequence).

The rearrangement joins TRBV20-1 to TRBJ1-5; 9 nucleotides agree with TRBD1. The TCR was taken from a woman between 50 and 59 years old with Graves' hyperthyroidism. Sequenced material: blood. CDR3 nucleotide sequence: TGCAGTGCTTCACGAGGCGGGACAGGGACATATAGCAATCAGCCCCAGCATTTT. Its translation: CSASRGGTGTYSNQPQHF.